This entry describes one T cell receptor beta chain. The CDR3 has 15 amino acids. Germline V gene lookup returns CDR1 MNHNS and CDR2 SASEGT. Trimming at V came to 8 bases and at J to 5 bases, leaving 10 bases not matched to a gene. The repertoire was sequenced with immunoSEQ multiplex PCR; TCRdb's copy has only in-frame clones and lacks some. The sample shows roughly 27,000 clones, roughly nine tenths of them seen only once. The data stem from a study of T cell changes during pregnancy in multiple sclerosis. Specimen: CD4+ T cells from peripheral blood mononuclear cells, collected in the first trimester of pregnancy. This TCR derives from a female donor with multiple sclerosis, enrolled in a pregnancy study. The V call is TRBV6-1, the J call TRBJ2-3; 10 bases align to TRBD2. This CDR3 is CASPKPSGGVDTQYF. The CDR3 DNA follows: TGTGCCAGCCCAAAACCTAGCGGGGGTGTAGATACGCAGTATTTT.